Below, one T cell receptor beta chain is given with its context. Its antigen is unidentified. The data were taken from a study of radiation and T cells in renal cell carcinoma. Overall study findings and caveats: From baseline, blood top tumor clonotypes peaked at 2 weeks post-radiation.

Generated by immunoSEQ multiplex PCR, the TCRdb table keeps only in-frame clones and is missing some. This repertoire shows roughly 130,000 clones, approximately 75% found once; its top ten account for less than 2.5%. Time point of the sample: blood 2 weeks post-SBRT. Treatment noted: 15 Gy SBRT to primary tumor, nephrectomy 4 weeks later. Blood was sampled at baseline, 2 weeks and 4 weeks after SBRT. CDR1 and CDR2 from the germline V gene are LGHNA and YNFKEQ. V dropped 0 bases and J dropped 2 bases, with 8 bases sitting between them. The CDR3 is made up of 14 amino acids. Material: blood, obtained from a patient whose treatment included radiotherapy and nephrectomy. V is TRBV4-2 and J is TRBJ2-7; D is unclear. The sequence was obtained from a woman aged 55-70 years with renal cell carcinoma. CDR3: CASSQDVGPYEQYF. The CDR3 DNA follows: TGTGCCAGCAGCCAAGATGTAGGACCCTACGAGCAGTACTTC.